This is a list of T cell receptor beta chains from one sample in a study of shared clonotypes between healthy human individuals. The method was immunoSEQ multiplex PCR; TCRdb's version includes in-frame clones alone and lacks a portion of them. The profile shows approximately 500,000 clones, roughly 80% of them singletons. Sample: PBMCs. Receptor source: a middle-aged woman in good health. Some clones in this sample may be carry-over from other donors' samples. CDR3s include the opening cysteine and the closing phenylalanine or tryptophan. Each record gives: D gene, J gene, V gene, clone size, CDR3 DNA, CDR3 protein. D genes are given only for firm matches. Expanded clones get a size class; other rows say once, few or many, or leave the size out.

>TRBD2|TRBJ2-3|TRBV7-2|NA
TGTGCCAGCAGCTTGGCTAGCGGGAGTGGTACGCAGTATTTT
CASSLASGSGTQYF
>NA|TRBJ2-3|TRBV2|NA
TGTGCCAGCATCAACCAACTAGATCAGGCAGATACGCAGTATTTT
CASINQLDQADTQYF
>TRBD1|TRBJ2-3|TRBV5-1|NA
TGCGCCAGCAGCTTGAGGACAGGCCCTTCAGATACGCAGTATTTT
CASSLRTGPSDTQYF
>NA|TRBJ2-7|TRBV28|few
TGTGCCAGCAGTTTCAAGGGAACCTCCTACGAGCAGTACTTC
CASSFKGTSYEQYF
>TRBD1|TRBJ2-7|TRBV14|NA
TGTGCCAGCAGCCAAGATCGAAGGGGGCGCGAGCAGTACTTC
CASSQDRRGREQYF
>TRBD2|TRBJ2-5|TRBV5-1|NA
TGCGCCAGCAGCGTCGTAGCGGGAGTACGGCAAGAGACCCAGTACTTC
CASSVVAGVRQETQYF
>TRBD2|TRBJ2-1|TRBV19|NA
TGTGCCAGTAGAGAGCGGGAGGGCCACAATGAGCAGTTCTTC
CASREREGHNEQFF
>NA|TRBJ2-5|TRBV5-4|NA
TGTGCCAGCGGGGAGGTGGGCCAAGAGACCCAGTACTTC
CASGEVGQETQYF
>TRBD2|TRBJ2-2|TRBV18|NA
TGTGCCAGCTCACCCCGGACTAGCGGGACGACCGGGGAGCTGTTTTTT
CASSPRTSGTTGELFF
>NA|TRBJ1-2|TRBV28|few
TGTGCCAGCAGTTCGTCGGACAGAGCTTATTTGGGTGGCTACACCTTC
CASSSSDRAYLGGYTF
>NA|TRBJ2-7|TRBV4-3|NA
TGCGCCAGCAGCCAGGACTTAAGAGGGGCCAGCTACGAGCAGTACTTC
CASSQDLRGASYEQYF
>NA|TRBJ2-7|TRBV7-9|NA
TGTGCCAGCACCGACGGAACAGGGTTCTACGAGCAGTACTTC
CASTDGTGFYEQYF
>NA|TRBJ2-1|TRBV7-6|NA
TGTGCCAGCAGCTTAAGTCCTGCGGGACAGAACAATGAGCAGTTCTTC
CASSLSPAGQNNEQFF
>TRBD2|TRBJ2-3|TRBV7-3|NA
TGTGCCAGCAGCTTAGTAGCGGGAGCTGGAGATACGCAGTATTTT
CASSLVAGAGDTQYF
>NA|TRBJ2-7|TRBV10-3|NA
TGTGCCATCAGTGATGGGACTGAGTCCTACGAGCAGTACTTC
CAISDGTESYEQYF
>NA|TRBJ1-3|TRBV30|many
TGTGCCTGGAGTGTGGTAGGGGGACGAGGAAACACCATATATTTT
CAWSVVGGRGNTIYF
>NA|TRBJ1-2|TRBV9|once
TGTGCCAGCAGCAAACACACCGGACAGAACTATGGCTACACCTTC
CASSKHTGQNYGYTF
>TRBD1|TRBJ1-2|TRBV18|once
TGTGCCAGCTCACCGCAGGGGGATAACTATGGCTACACCTTC
CASSPQGDNYGYTF
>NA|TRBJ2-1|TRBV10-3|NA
TGTGCCATCAGTGAGAAATGGGACTCGTCCTACAATGAGCAGTTCTTC
CAISEKWDSSYNEQFF
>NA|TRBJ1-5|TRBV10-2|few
TGCGCCAGCAGTCTGGCAGGGAATCAGCCCCAGCATTTT
CASSLAGNQPQHF
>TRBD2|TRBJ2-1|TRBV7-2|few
TGTGCCAGCAGCCCGAACCTGGCGGGAGGTCTGTTCTTC
CASSPNLAGGLFF
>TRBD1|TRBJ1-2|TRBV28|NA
TGTGCCAGCAGTTCCCGGGACAGAAGGGGTCCCTATGGCTACACCTTC
CASSSRDRRGPYGYTF
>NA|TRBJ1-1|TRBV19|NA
TGTGCCAGTAGCCCCTGGGGGGGTCTTGAAGCTTTCTTT
CASSPWGGLEAFF
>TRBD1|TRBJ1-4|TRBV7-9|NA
TGTGCCAGCAGCCCGGGACAGGCTAATGAAAAACTGTTTTTT
CASSPGQANEKLFF
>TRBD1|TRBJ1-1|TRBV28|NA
TGTGCCAGCAGTCCACACCGGGGAGGGGGCCCGGGGACTGAAGCTTTCTTT
CASSPHRGGGPGTEAFF
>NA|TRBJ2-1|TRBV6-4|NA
TGTGCCAGCAGTGACTCCGTCGACGCGGCCTCGAAGCAGTTCTTC
CASSDSVDAASKQFF
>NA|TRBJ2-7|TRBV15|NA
TGTGCCACCAGCAGATCGGAGGGTATGTACGAGCAGTACTTC
CATSRSEGMYEQYF
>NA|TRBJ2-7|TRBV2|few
TGTGCCAGCAGTGAAGGTGGGAGGAGCTCCTACGAGCAGTACTTC
CASSEGGRSSYEQYF
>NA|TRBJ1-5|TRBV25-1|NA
TGTGCCAGCAAAGGGGGGGAAGATCAGCCCCAGCATTTT
CASKGGEDQPQHF
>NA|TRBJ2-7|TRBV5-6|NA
TGTGCCAGCAGCTTGGGAGCCTACGAGCAGTACTTC
CASSLGAYEQYF
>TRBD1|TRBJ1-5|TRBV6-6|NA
TGTGCCAGCAGTACTGGGACAGGGTTTAGCAATCAGCCCCAGCATTTT
CASSTGTGFSNQPQHF
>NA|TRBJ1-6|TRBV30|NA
TGTGCCTGGAGTGTCCTAATCGCATTTTCACCCCTCCACTTT
CAWSVLIAFSPLHF
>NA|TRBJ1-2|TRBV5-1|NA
TGCGCCAGCAGCTTGAACACAGGGCCTAACTATGGCTACACCTTC
CASSLNTGPNYGYTF
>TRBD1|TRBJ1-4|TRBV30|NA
TGTGCCTGGAGTCTCAACAGGGGTACTAATGAAAAACTGTTTTTT
CAWSLNRGTNEKLFF
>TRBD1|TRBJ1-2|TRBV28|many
TGTGCCAGCAGTTCCCGGGACAGTCATCGCGGCTACACCTTC
CASSSRDSHRGYTF
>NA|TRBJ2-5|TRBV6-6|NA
TGTGCCAGCAGTTATCAACAGCCCTTGCAAGAGACCCAGTACTTC
CASSYQQPLQETQYF
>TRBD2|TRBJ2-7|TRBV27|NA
TGTGCCAGCAGTCCTAGCGGGGGCCCCTACGAGCAGTACTTC
CASSPSGGPYEQYF
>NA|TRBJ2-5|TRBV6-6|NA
TGTGCCAGCAGGCAAACTAGCCCAGAGACCCAGTACTTC
CASRQTSPETQYF
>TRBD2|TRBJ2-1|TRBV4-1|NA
TGCGCCAGCAGCCCCCTAGCGGGAGGGCACAATGAGCAGTTCTTC
CASSPLAGGHNEQFF
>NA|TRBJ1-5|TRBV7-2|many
TGTGCCAGCAGTACAAGGGGCAATCAGCCCCAGCATTTT
CASSTRGNQPQHF